This T cell receptor (beta chain) comes out of a study of shared clonotypes between healthy human individuals. For the study at large: A donor's plate count was three for CD4 naive and three for CD4 memory; CD8 naive had two and CD8 memory one.

Regarding the study as a whole: Naive CD4 clonotypes overlapped across a few donors at around 4.7%.

Germline V gene lookup returns CDR1 WNHNN and CDR2 SYGVQD (reference sequence). V was clipped by 3 bases and J by 2 bases; unmatched bases: 7. This CDR3 is 15 amino acids long. The repertoire was sequenced with immunoSEQ multiplex PCR; TCRdb's copy has only in-frame clones and lacks some. The table has 1,400,000 or so clones, about 98.5% seen once. Only one count was recorded for this clone. As yet, its antigen is unknown. The V and J genes are TRBV10-1 and TRBJ2-7, with 7 bases fitting TRBD1. Sequencing used naive CD4+ T cells sorted from blood. The subset here: CD45RA+ positively selected. This receptor was identified in a man aged 25-45 years in good health. CDR3 bases: TGCGCCAGCAGTGAAATAGGGACAGCGCCCTACGAGCAGTACTTC. Its protein is CASSEIGTAPYEQYF.